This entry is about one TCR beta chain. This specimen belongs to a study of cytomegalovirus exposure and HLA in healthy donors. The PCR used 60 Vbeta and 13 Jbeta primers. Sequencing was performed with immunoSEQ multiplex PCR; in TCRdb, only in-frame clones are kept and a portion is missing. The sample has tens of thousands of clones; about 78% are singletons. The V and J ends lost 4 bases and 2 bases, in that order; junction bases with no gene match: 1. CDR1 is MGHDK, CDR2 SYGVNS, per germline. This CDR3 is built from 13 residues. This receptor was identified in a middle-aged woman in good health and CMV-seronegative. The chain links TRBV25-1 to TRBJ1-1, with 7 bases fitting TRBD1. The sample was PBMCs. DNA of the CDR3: TGTGCCAGCAGTGGACAGGGTAACACTGAAGCTTTCTTT. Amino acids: CASSGQGNTEAFF.